One sample yielded the 30 T cell receptor beta chains listed below, sequenced in a study of blood T cell repertoires in COVID-19. Generated by immunoSEQ multiplex PCR, the TCRdb table keeps only in-frame clones and is missing some. The sample shows some 100,000 clones, roughly 85% of them seen only once. The sample consisted of PBMCs or T cells enriched from blood (not recorded which). The receptors originated from a woman aged 50 to 60 who had recovered from COVID-19.

This clone was observed a single time. The chain uses TRBV12-3 or TRBV12-4 and TRBJ2-7; D is uncertain. V gave up 2 bases and J gave up 7 bases, with 9 bases separating them. The CDR3 totals 12 residues. CDR3: CASSLFSREQYF. CDR3 nucleotides: TGTGCCAGCAGTTTATTTTCCCGGGAGCAGTACTTC.

The V and J genes are TRBV30 and TRBJ2-3, with 8 bases lining up with TRBD1. The junction had 10 bases not matched to a gene; V was cut back by 7 bases and J by 4 bases. The CDR3 is 14 residues long. CDR1 is GTSNPN, CDR2 SVGIG, per germline (reference sequence). CDR3 DNA sequence: TGTGCCTCCAACCCGGACAGGGAGGCAGATACGCAGTATTTT. It is translated as CASNPDREADTQYF. The complete variable domain, with remaining parts taken from reference TRBV30 and TRBJ2-3, reads SQTIHQWPATLVQPVGSPLSLECTVEGTSNPNLYWYRQAAGRGLQLLFYSVGIGQISSEVPQNLSASRPQDRQFILSSKKLLLSDSGFYLCASNPDREADTQYFGPGTRLTVL.

The chain joins TRBV4-2 to TRBJ2-1; tentatively, D is TRBD2 (6 bases). The CDR3 is 14 residues long. V was shortened by 3 bases and J by 11 bases, with 17 bases between the two germline ends. Germline lookup yields CDR1 LGHNA and CDR2 YNFKEQ. CDR3 residues: CASSQAMTRTQQFF. The CDR3, as DNA: TGTGCCAGCAGCCAGGCTATGACTAGGACACAGCAGTTCTTC.

The chain uses TRBV2 and TRBJ1-5; no firm D call. V lost 6 bases to trimming and J lost 7 bases, with 19 bases between them. This CDR3 has 15 amino acids. From germline, CDR1 is SNHLY and CDR2 FYNNEI. This CDR3 reads CASRSQSTGGQPQHF. The DNA of the CDR3 is TGTGCCAGCAGGTCGCAGTCCACGGGAGGGCAGCCCCAGCATTTT.

The V call is TRBV28, the J call TRBJ1-1; D remains unclear. Looked up from germline, CDR1 is MDHEN and CDR2 is SYDVKM. V was pared by 3 bases and J by 1 base, with 9 bases between. This CDR3 has 14 amino acids. The chain's CDR3 is CASSLTSGNTEAFF. The CDR3 DNA is TGTGCCAGCAGTTTGACAAGTGGGAACACTGAAGCTTTCTTT.

This chain uses TRBV6-2 or TRBV6-3 with TRBJ1-5; 7 bases agree with TRBD1. Germline V gene sequence: CDR1 MNHEY, CDR2 SVGEGT. This CDR3 is built from 14 residues. With V trimmed by 2 bases and J by 3 bases, 1 base remained unmatched. This CDR3 is CASSYGQDNQPQHF. The CDR3 DNA is TGTGCCAGCAGTTACGGACAGGACAATCAGCCCCAGCATTTT.

The chain couples TRBV18 to TRBJ1-3, with 10 bases that match TRBD1. The CDR3 extends over 17 amino acids. CDR1 is KGHSH and CDR2 is LQKENI in the germline V gene. J lost 2 bases, V lost 1 base, and 5 bases had no gene match. CDR3 sequence: CASSPQIGTGAGNTIYF. CDR3 DNA sequence: TGTGCCAGCTCACCACAGATCGGGACAGGGGCTGGAAACACCATATATTTT.

The chain is built from TRBV9 and TRBJ2-1, with 8 bases fitting TRBD2. The germline gives CDR1 SGDLS, CDR2 YYNGEE. J was trimmed by 7 bases and V by 0 bases; bases with no gene match: 3. CDR3 length: 14 residues. The CDR3 DNA reads TGTGCCAGCAGCGTAGGGGGACTAGTAAATGAGCAGTTCTTC. Its protein product is CASSVGGLVNEQFF.

V and J are TRBV28 and TRBJ1-5; D is possibly TRBD1 (5 bases). The V end was cut by 7 bases, the J end by 2 bases, with 15 bases between. The CDR3 has 15 amino acids. Germline values: CDR1 MDHEN, CDR2 SYDVKM. This CDR3 reads CASTAGGWGNQPQHF. The CDR3 bases are TGTGCCAGCACCGCCGGGGGTTGGGGCAATCAGCCCCAGCATTTT.

The chain has TRBV3-1 (or the pseudogene TRBV3-2) and TRBJ2-6; 12 positions agree with TRBD1. The V gene's germline CDR1 is LGHDT and CDR2 YNNKEL (reference sequence). Losses at the gene ends were 3 bases for V and 4 bases for J; bases not matched to a gene: 7. The CDR3 totals 18 residues. As DNA, the CDR3 is TGTGCCAGCAGCCAGGATTGGGACAGGGGGCAAGGGGCCAACGTCCTGACTTTC. It yields the protein CASSQDWDRGQGANVLTF.

This sequence joins TRBV7-2 and TRBJ2-5; 7 bases are shared with TRBD2. The germline V gene encodes CDR1 SGHTA and CDR2 FQGNSA. The CDR3 spans 16 residues. J lost 5 bases, V lost 0 bases, and 9 bases had no gene match. CDR3 in DNA: TGTGCCAGCAGCTTAGCGCTCCAGCGGGGAGGGGAGACCCAGTACTTC. Amino acid sequence: CASSLALQRGGETQYF.

The CDR3 loop is CASSLLQNYGYTF. In nucleotides, the CDR3 is TGTGCCAGCAGTTTGTTACAGAACTATGGCTACACCTTC. The chain has TRBV28 and TRBJ1-2; no definite D call. Per the germline V gene, CDR1 is MDHEN and CDR2 is SYDVKM. The V end lost 3 bases, the J end lost 2 bases, and 7 bases lay between the germline ends. There are 13 residues in the CDR3.

Of note for this clone: This CDR3 is also generated by other DNA sequences in the sample. J is TRBJ1-2 and V is TRBV18; TRBD1 might be the D (6 bases). Germline V gene lookup returns CDR1 KGHSH and CDR2 LQKENI. Between the trimmed V and J ends, which lost 4 bases and 6 bases, there was a span of 9 bases. CDR3 length equals 12 residues. The CDR3 bases are TGTGCCAGCTCACAGGACAGCAATGGCTACACCTTC. Translating gives CASSQDSNGYTF.

This clone was picked up one time. The J gene is TRBJ2-7, the V gene TRBV10-3; 10 positions match TRBD1. The CDR3 is made up of 15 amino acids. CDR1 is ENHRY, CDR2 SYGVKD, per germline. The ends lost 6 bases at V and 7 bases at J; junction bases unmatched: 12. The CDR3 region is CAIRNRDRGVGEQYF. The CDR3 DNA reads TGTGCCATCAGGAACCGGGACAGGGGTGTTGGGGAGCAGTACTTC.

The chain uses TRBV9 and TRBJ2-7, with D perhaps TRBD1 (7 bases). Trimming shortened V by 3 bases and J by 3 bases, and 16 bases separated the two germline ends. The CDR3 contains 15 residues. Germline-derived CDR1 and CDR2 are SGDLS and YYNGEE. The CDR3 is CASSAGQGGNYEQYF. CDR3 bases: TGTGCCAGCAGCGCCGGCCAGGGGGGTAACTACGAGCAGTACTTC.

The chain carries TRBV6-5 and TRBJ2-2, with 11 bases that match TRBD2. With 10 bases clipped from V and 3 bases from J, the junction kept 7 bases outside the gene matches. Germline loops: CDR1 MNHEY, CDR2 SVGAGI. The CDR3 is made up of 15 amino acids. CDR3 in DNA: TGTGCCACCCATCCTAGCGGGGGGTACACCGGGGAGCTGTTTTTT. Translating it yields CATHPSGGYTGELFF.

The gene calls are TRBV18 and TRBJ2-5; TRBD2 agrees at 8 bases. V lost 4 bases to trimming and J lost 3 bases; unmatched junction nucleotides: 1. Germline CDR1 reads KGHSH; CDR2 reads LQKENI. This CDR3 has 13 residues. CDR3 sequence reads: CASSLGREETQYF. CDR3 nucleotides: TGTGCCAGCTCACTCGGGAGGGAAGAGACCCAGTACTTC.

The rearrangement joins TRBV6-5 to TRBJ2-3; D is unclear. V was shortened by 7 bases and J by 2 bases, with 7 bases between the two germline ends. Germline lookup yields CDR1 MNHEY and CDR2 SVGAGI. There are 12 residues in the CDR3. The CDR3 is CASTMYTDTQYF. In DNA, the CDR3 is TGTGCCAGCACTATGTACACAGATACGCAGTATTTT.

This chain joins TRBV30 and TRBJ2-5; 13 positions match TRBD2. V was clipped by 0 bases and J by 6 bases; unmatched bases: 13. The CDR3 contains 18 residues. In germline, CDR1 is GTSNPN, CDR2 SVGIG (reference sequence). The CDR3 DNA reads TGTGCCTGGAGTGTACCACTAGCGGGAGGGCCGGGGGGAAAGACCCAGTACTTC. Translated, it gives CAWSVPLAGGPGGKTQYF. The entire variable domain, with the rest obtained from reference TRBV30 and TRBJ2-5, is as follows: SQTIHQWPATLVQPVGSPLSLECTVEGTSNPNLYWYRQAAGRGLQLLFYSVGIGQISSEVPQNLSASRPQDRQFILSSKKLLLSDSGFYLCAWSVPLAGGPGGKTQYFGPGTRLLVL.

This clone was observed a handful of times. The rearrangement links TRBV5-8 to TRBJ1-1, with 7 bases lining up with TRBD1. CDR3 length: 14 amino acids. V shed 6 bases, J shed 2 bases, and the junction held 7 bases outside the gene matches. CDR1 is SGHTS, CDR2 YDEGEE, per germline. This chain's CDR3 is CASKRGLFNTEAFF. The CDR3 coding sequence is TGTGCCAGCAAAAGGGGGCTTTTCAACACTGAAGCTTTCTTT.

The gene calls are TRBV27 and TRBJ1-1, with 7 positions matching TRBD1. The J segment lost 5 bases and the V segment lost 4 bases, leaving 13 bases of the junction unmatched. CDR3 length equals 16 residues. CDR1 is MNHEY and CDR2 is SMNVEV in the germline V gene (reference sequence). CDR3 DNA: TGTGCCAGCAGTTCACTAATTAAGGGGGCCGGGACTGAAGCTTTCTTT. This translates into CASSSLIKGAGTEAFF.

On this clone: The junction differs from germline at one of its ends, possibly a read error. Different DNA sequences within this sample yield the same CDR3. The CDR3: CATSRDKIRETQYF. DNA of the CDR3: TGTGCCACCAGCAGAGATAAAATACGGGAGACCCAATACTTC. The chain combines TRBV15 with TRBJ2-5; possible D gene TRBD2, 6 bases. CDR3 length equals 14 residues. The germline CDR1 and CDR2 sequences are LNHNV and YYDKDF (reference sequence).

The CDR3 region has the DNA TGTGCCAGCAGTTATACGGGGACAGGGGACAGAAGCCAGCCCCAGCATTTT. It is translated as CASSYTGTGDRSQPQHF. The rearrangement uses TRBV6-2 or TRBV6-3 and TRBJ1-5; 10 bases fit TRBD1. CDR1 and CDR2 (germline): MNHEY, SVGEGT. The junction had 12 bases not matched to a gene; V was cut back by 3 bases and J by 7 bases. This CDR3 is built from 17 residues.

In this sample, this clone turned up once. This sequence joins TRBV9 and TRBJ1-4, with TRBD1 matching 7 bases. The germline V gene has CDR1 SGDLS and CDR2 YYNGEE. After removal of 0 bases from V and 5 bases from J, the junction contained 4 bases not matched to a gene. This CDR3 has 15 amino acids. The CDR3 DNA follows: TGTGCCAGCAGCGTAGGCGTAGGGGGCAATGAAAAACTGTTTTTT. Amino acids: CASSVGVGGNEKLFF.

The chain links TRBV19 to TRBJ1-5, with 8 positions matching TRBD1. Trimming cost V 5 bases and J 1 base; bases outside gene matches: 10. From germline, CDR1 is LNHDA and CDR2 SQIVND (reference sequence). CDR3 length: 17 residues. CDR3 residues: CASSPQGAKRSNQPQHF. CDR3 in DNA: TGTGCCAGTAGTCCCCAGGGGGCAAAGCGAAGCAATCAGCCCCAGCATTTT.

The rearrangement uses TRBV5-4 and TRBJ1-2; 9 positions agree with TRBD1. The CDR3 totals 17 residues. The J segment lost 2 bases and the V segment lost 4 bases, leaving 12 bases of the junction unmatched. From germline, CDR1 is SGHNT and CDR2 YYREEE (reference sequence). The CDR3 region has the DNA TGTGCCAGCAGCCGAGTAACAGGGGGCGGTGGAAACTATGGCTACACCTTC. Amino acid sequence: CASSRVTGGGGNYGYTF.

V and J are TRBV4-1 and TRBJ1-2, with 9 bases that match TRBD1. The CDR3 totals 13 residues. The germline V gene has CDR1 MGHRA and CDR2 YSYEKL. With V trimmed by 5 bases and J by 9 bases, 7 bases remained unmatched. CDR3 nucleotides: TGCGCCAGCAGCACGACAGGGGGGGATAGCTACACCTTC. This translates into CASSTTGGDSYTF.

This chain joins TRBV19 and TRBJ1-5; D possibly corresponds to TRBD1 (5 bases). The length of the CDR3 is 16 residues. The V end was cut by 4 bases, the J end by 4 bases, with 17 bases between. Germline values: CDR1 LNHDA, CDR2 SQIVND (reference sequence). CDR3 region: CASSKGTGRGNQPQHF. The CDR3 nucleotides are TGTGCCAGTAGTAAGGGGACCGGGAGGGGTAATCAGCCCCAGCATTTT.

The rearrangement links TRBV2 to TRBJ1-1, with TRBD1 matching over 7 bases. With 6 bases clipped from V and 6 bases from J, the junction kept 7 bases outside the gene matches. The V gene's germline CDR1 is SNHLY and CDR2 FYNNEI. The CDR3 is 13 amino acids. The CDR3: CASSRDRPPEAFF. In nucleotides, the CDR3 is TGTGCCAGCAGCAGGGACAGACCACCTGAAGCTTTCTTT.

This clone showed up just once. The chain combines TRBV7-3 with TRBJ1-1; D unresolved. The CDR3 has 12 amino acids. The germline V gene has CDR1 SGHTA and CDR2 FQGTGA. The germline V and J ends were trimmed by 3 bases and 5 bases, with 7 bases remaining between them. The CDR3 is CASSFGSTEAFF. For the CDR3, the DNA is TGTGCCAGCAGCTTCGGGTCAACTGAAGCTTTCTTT.